This T cell receptor (beta chain) originates from a study of cytomegalovirus exposure and HLA in healthy donors. TCRdb's table, derived via immunoSEQ multiplex PCR, lists solely in-frame clones and lacks some. Of approximately 230,000 clones in the sample, about 90% were seen once. Germline assignment: CDR1 MNHEY and CDR2 SMNVEV (reference sequence). The V and J ends lost 3 bases and 8 bases respectively, with 14 bases between them. The CDR3 length is 14 residues. The material sequenced was PBMCs. The V and J genes are TRBV27 and TRBJ2-1, with a weak D call TRBD1 (6 bases). The clonotype comes from a young man in good health and CMV-seropositive. CDR3 loop: CASSFLQGWDEQFF. CDR3 sequence (DNA): TGTGCCAGCAGTTTCCTTCAGGGGTGGGATGAGCAGTTCTTC.